Listed here are 32 T cell receptor beta chains from one sample, sequenced in a study of radiotherapy plus CTLA-4 blockade in lung cancer. Here immunoSEQ multiplex PCR was the method, and the copy in TCRdb shows in-frame clones only, minus some. The sample gives approximately 94,000 clones, roughly 80% of which show up once; about 25% is in the top ten. The source was peripheral blood, collected from a patient treated with radiotherapy plus ipilimumab. The receptor set was obtained from a human donor with non-small cell lung cancer that progressed on radiotherapy plus ipilimumab.

The V gene is TRBV29-1, the J gene TRBJ1-2; TRBD1 is a possible D gene (5 bases). Germline values: CDR1 SQVTM, CDR2 ANQGSEA. Trimming took off 1 base at V and 1 base at J, with 13 bases between the two ends. The CDR3 length is 15 residues. The CDR3 is CSVEVWGGYNYGYTF. CDR3 nucleotides: TGCAGCGTTGAAGTTTGGGGGGGTTATAACTATGGCTACACCTTC. Full variable domain (rest looked up from reference TRBV29-1 and TRBJ1-2): SAVISQKPSRDICQRGTSLTIQCQVDSQVTMMFWYRQQPGQSLTLIATANQGSEATYESGFVIDKFPISRPNLTFSTLTVSNMSPEDSSIYLCSVEVWGGYNYGYTFGSGTRLTVV.

The V call is TRBV5-6, the J call TRBJ2-7; D is perhaps TRBD2 (5 bases). V lost 5 bases to trimming and J lost 3 bases, with 12 bases between them. The CDR3 runs 13 residues. CDR1 is SGHDT and CDR2 is YYEEEE in the germline V gene. This chain's CDR3 is CASRRGFNYEQYF. The CDR3 region has the DNA TGTGCCAGCAGGCGAGGGTTTAACTACGAGCAGTACTTC.

This chain connects TRBV13 to TRBJ2-2; D unclear. Looked up from germline, CDR1 is PRHDT and CDR2 is FYEKMQ (reference sequence). V lost 1 base and J 8 bases, leaving 14 bases between the germline ends. The CDR3 is 15 amino acids. CDR3: CASSLASAPVGELFF. As DNA, the CDR3 is TGTGCCAGCAGCTTAGCGAGCGCGCCTGTGGGGGAGCTGTTTTTT.

V usage is TRBV5-6 and J usage is TRBJ1-2; 11 bases agree with TRBD1. From germline, CDR1 is SGHDT and CDR2 YYEEEE. The CDR3 has 14 amino acids. The V gene end was trimmed by 4 bases and the J gene end by 8 bases; junction bases not matched to a gene: 7. The CDR3 DNA sequence: TGTGCCAGCAGCAACGGACAGGGGGCTCGGGGCTACACCTTC. It specifies CASSNGQGARGYTF.

The genes are TRBV9 and TRBJ2-2; D is undetermined. V gave up 3 bases and J gave up 6 bases, with 12 bases separating them. CDR1 is SGDLS, CDR2 YYNGEE, per germline. The CDR3 has 14 amino acids. In DNA, the CDR3 is TGTGCCAGCAGCGCAGGCGACTCGGCCGGGGAGCTGTTTTTT. This sequence encodes CASSAGDSAGELFF.

This CDR3 reads CASSLVVRGVNTGELFF. The CDR3 region has the DNA TGTGCCAGCAGCTTGGTCGTCAGGGGCGTAAACACCGGGGAGCTGTTTTTT. The chain couples TRBV5-6 to TRBJ2-2, with D possibly being TRBD1 (6 bases). CDR1 is SGHDT, CDR2 YYEEEE, per germline. V lost 0 bases to trimming and J lost 2 bases, with 14 bases between them. CDR3 length: 17 amino acids.

This rearrangement joins TRBV27 to TRBJ2-1; 15 bases are a match to TRBD2. Germline V gene lookup returns CDR1 MNHEY and CDR2 SMNVEV (reference sequence). The ends lost 6 bases at V and 0 bases at J; junction bases unmatched: 6. CDR3 length equals 18 residues. CDR3 in amino acids: CASSLGLAGGYSYNEQFF. CDR3 nucleotides: TGTGCCAGCAGCCTCGGACTAGCGGGGGGGTACTCCTACAATGAGCAGTTCTTC.

This clone was counted only a few times. The chain has TRBV19 and TRBJ2-1, with a tentative D call TRBD2 (6 bases). Germline CDR1 reads LNHDA; CDR2 reads SQIVND (reference sequence). The CDR3 contains 13 residues. V shed 7 bases and J shed 9 bases, with 16 bases lying between them. For the CDR3, the DNA is TGTGCCAGTACCGTGCGGGATGGAGGTGAGCAGTTCTTC. Translating gives CASTVRDGGEQFF.

The table lists this clone with a few counts. The rearrangement links TRBV5-1 to TRBJ2-1; 7 bases map to TRBD2. Unmatched junction bases numbered 11, after V lost 8 bases and J lost 0 bases. This CDR3 contains 16 residues. Per the germline V gene, CDR1 is SGHRS and CDR2 is YFSETQ. As DNA, the CDR3 is TGCGCCAGTACTACCATGGGCGGGAGCTCCTACAATGAGCAGTTCTTC. Translated, it gives CASTTMGGSSYNEQFF. The complete variable domain, with remaining parts taken from reference TRBV5-1 and TRBJ2-1, reads KAGVTQTPRYLIKTRGQQVTLSCSPISGHRSVSWYQQTPGQGLQFLFEYFSETQRNKGNFPGRFSGRQFSNSRSEMNVSTLELGDSALYLCASTTMGGSSYNEQFFGPGTRLTVL.

This clone appeared a few times. This sequence joins TRBV6-5 and TRBJ1-3; D might be TRBD1 (5 bases). Germline CDR1 is MNHEY and CDR2 is SVGAGI. The V gene lost 2 bases and the J gene lost 1 base, with 6 bases spanning the gap. The CDR3 spans 14 residues. Here the CDR3 reads CASSYPGSGNTIYF. Written as DNA, the CDR3 is TGTGCCAGCAGTTACCCAGGGTCTGGAAACACCATATATTTT.

V is TRBV6-6 and J is TRBJ2-6; D is unresolved. The germline gives CDR1 MNHNY, CDR2 SVGAGI (reference sequence). The CDR3 loop spans 16 amino acids. The V end lost 0 bases, the J end lost 0 bases, and 6 bases lay between the germline ends. CDR3 nucleotide sequence: TGTGCCAGCAGTTACTCCTACCCCTCTGGGGCCAACGTCCTGACTTTC. Residues: CASSYSYPSGANVLTF.

The rearrangement joins TRBV5-1 to TRBJ2-1; unclear D gene. Germline CDR1 SGHRS, CDR2 YFSETQ. The CDR3 runs to 17 residues. V was clipped by 0 bases and J by 4 bases, with 17 bases between them. Here the CDR3 DNA reads TGCGCCAGCAGCTTGGCCCCGTCTACGGAACAATACAATGAGCAGTTCTTC. This sequence encodes CASSLAPSTEQYNEQFF.

This chain connects TRBV6-5 to TRBJ2-1; D not resolved. Trimming stripped 9 bases from V and 6 bases from J, with 12 bases between. Germline-derived CDR1 and CDR2 are MNHEY and SVGAGI. The CDR3 has 12 amino acids. The CDR3 DNA sequence: TGTGCCAGTCGGATTGGCGGCAATGAGCAGTTCTTC. Translated: CASRIGGNEQFF.

V is TRBV5-6 and J is TRBJ2-3; TRBD2 might be the D (6 bases). Germline V gene sequence: CDR1 SGHDT, CDR2 YYEEEE. The V end was cut by 0 bases, the J end by 5 bases, with 19 bases between. CDR3 length: 17 residues. CDR3 sequence: CASSLAIGGFHRDTQYF. CDR3 DNA: TGTGCCAGCAGCTTGGCGATCGGGGGTTTTCACAGAGATACGCAGTATTTT.

This clone was counted a single time. The CDR3 DNA reads as TGTGCCAGTAGAACAGGAGGCGGGAGGTCAGATACGCAGTATTTT. It specifies CASRTGGGRSDTQYF. This chain links TRBV19 with TRBJ2-3; 8 nucleotides match TRBD2. V shed 6 bases and J 4 bases; nucleotides not matched to a gene: 9. This CDR3 has 15 amino acids. Germline V gene lookup returns CDR1 LNHDA and CDR2 SQIVND (reference sequence).

In its sample, this clone was seen many times. The chain carries TRBV7-2 and TRBJ2-5; 7 positions agree with TRBD1. The CDR3 is 15 residues long. V trimming: 2 bases; J trimming: 3 bases; junction bases outside the gene matches: 6. Germline V lookup: CDR1 SGHTA, CDR2 FQGNSA. The CDR3 spells CASSLTSDREETQYF. In DNA form, the CDR3 reads TGTGCCAGCAGCTTAACCTCAGACAGGGAAGAGACCCAGTACTTC.

The chain employs TRBV7-8 and TRBJ1-2; 7 positions agree with TRBD1. V dropped 0 bases and J dropped 4; count of bases not matched to a gene: 5. CDR1 is SGHVS and CDR2 is FQNEAQ in the germline V gene. The CDR3 sequence is 15 residues long. The CDR3 spells CASSLAAGQFYGYTF. The CDR3 coding sequence is TGTGCCAGCAGCTTAGCCGCGGGACAGTTCTATGGCTACACCTTC.

This chain links TRBV6-1 with TRBJ2-1; 8 nucleotides line up with TRBD1. Germline lookup yields CDR1 MNHNS and CDR2 SASEGT. The CDR3 has 15 amino acids. V lost 2 bases, J lost 7 bases, and 7 bases stayed unmatched. CDR3 sequence: CASSELRGPINEQFF. DNA of the CDR3: TGTGCCAGCAGTGAACTCAGGGGGCCAATAAATGAGCAGTTCTTC.

This chain joins TRBV6-1 and TRBJ2-7; 7 bases are a match to TRBD1. Germline CDR1 and CDR2: MNHNS and SASEGT. The CDR3 is 13 residues long. The ends lost 7 bases at V and 4 bases at J; junction bases unmatched: 7. CDR3 DNA sequence: TGTGCCAGCAATAATGGACAGGATTACGAGCAGTACTTC. This encodes CASNNGQDYEQYF.

This rearrangement joins TRBV6-5 to TRBJ2-2, with 7 positions matching TRBD1. CDR3 size: 16 residues. V dropped 4 bases and J dropped 4; count of bases not matched to a gene: 9. Per the germline V gene, CDR1 is MNHEY and CDR2 is SVGAGI. The DNA for the CDR3 is TGTGCCAGCAGTTTGCGAGGGGGCCGCGGCACCGGGGAGCTGTTTTTT. It specifies CASSLRGGRGTGELFF.

The rearrangement links TRBV19 to TRBJ1-5; 9 bases agree with TRBD1. Trimming removed 5 bases from V and 6 bases from J; junction bases left unmatched: 8. The CDR3 is made up of 15 amino acids. The V gene's germline CDR1 is LNHDA and CDR2 SQIVND (reference sequence). The CDR3, as DNA: TGTGCCAGTAGTGCGGGACAGGGAGCTCTTCAGCCCCAGCATTTT. It specifies CASSAGQGALQPQHF.

This chain uses TRBV30 with TRBJ2-5; D might be TRBD1 (6 bases). The V gene's germline CDR1 is GTSNPN and CDR2 SVGIG (reference sequence). Deletions cut 1 base from V and 1 base from J, with 7 bases between. This CDR3 has 13 amino acids. Here the CDR3 reads CAWSGQVQETQYF. Written as DNA, the CDR3 is TGTGCCTGGAGTGGACAGGTCCAAGAGACCCAGTACTTC.

The chain carries TRBV5-1 and TRBJ1-3; 8 nucleotides line up with TRBD1. V was clipped by 3 bases and J by 6 bases; unmatched bases: 11. The germline CDR1 and CDR2 sequences are SGHRS and YFSETQ. This CDR3 has 16 amino acids. The CDR3 here is CASSSRPGQDQNTIYF. The CDR3 coding sequence is TGCGCCAGCAGCTCACGACCGGGACAGGACCAAAACACCATATATTTT.

The CDR3 nucleotides read TGCAGCTCCCGCCCGGGCGGCACAGATACGCAGTATTTT. It is translated as CSSRPGGTDTQYF. The genes are TRBV29-1 and TRBJ2-3; D gene unclear. Trimming left V 8 bases short and J 1 base short, with 13 bases between. The CDR3 spans 13 residues. Germline V gives CDR1 SQVTM, CDR2 ANQGSEA.

CDR3 nucleotides: TGTGCCAGCAGCTTAGCTCGGACTGGAAACACCATATATTTT. This translates into CASSLARTGNTIYF. The J gene is TRBJ1-3, the V gene TRBV7-2; D unclear. Germline CDR1 and CDR2: SGHTA and FQGNSA. V was pared by 0 bases and J by 2 bases, with 5 bases between. This CDR3 has 14 amino acids. Full variable domain (missing parts from reference TRBV7-2 and TRBJ1-3): GAGVSQSPSNKVTEKGKDVELRCDPISGHTALYWYRQSLGQGLEFLIYFQGNSAPDKSGLPSDRFSAERTGGSVSTLTIQRTQQEDSAVYLCASSLARTGNTIYFGEGSWLTVV.

The V gene is TRBV11-2, the J gene TRBJ2-1, with TRBD2 as a possible D gene (6 bases). Trimming left V 3 bases short and J 4 bases short, with 13 bases between. CDR1 is SGHAT and CDR2 is FQNNGV in the germline V gene. The CDR3 extends over 15 amino acids. The CDR3 spells CASSLGVAVYNEQFF. The CDR3 DNA reads as TGTGCCAGCAGCTTGGGGGTAGCGGTATACAATGAGCAGTTCTTC. Filled out from reference TRBV11-2 and TRBJ2-1, the complete variable domain reads EAGVAQSPRYKIIEKRQSVAFWCNPISGHATLYWYQQILGQGPKLLIQFQNNGVVDDSQLPKDRFSAERLKGVDSTLKIQPAKLEDSAVYLCASSLGVAVYNEQFFGPGTRLTVL.

This chain links TRBV29-1 with TRBJ2-3, with 7 bases identical to TRBD2. V was clipped by 0 bases and J by 11 bases; unmatched bases: 8. The CDR3 is made up of 13 amino acids. The germline V gene has CDR1 SQVTM and CDR2 ANQGSEA. The CDR3 sequence is CSVEETSRIVQYF. The DNA of the CDR3 is TGCAGCGTTGAAGAGACTAGCAGAATTGTGCAGTATTTT.

The gene calls are TRBV18 and TRBJ2-6, with D hard to call. CDR3 length equals 16 residues. Per the germline V gene, CDR1 is KGHSH and CDR2 is LQKENI. V lost 3 bases, J lost 0 bases, and 9 bases lay in between. The DNA of the CDR3 is TGTGCCAGCTCACCCGTGCGGCGCTCTGGGGCCAACGTCCTGACTTTC. Translating it yields CASSPVRRSGANVLTF.

The chain links TRBV5-4 to TRBJ2-3, with 13 bases identical to TRBD2. Germline V gives CDR1 SGHNT, CDR2 YYREEE (reference sequence). The CDR3 loop spans 17 amino acids. The V and J ends lost 4 bases and 6 bases, in that order; junction bases with no gene match: 11. The CDR3 sequence: CASSQPTSGRGGDTQYF. The DNA for the CDR3 is TGTGCCAGCAGCCAACCAACTAGCGGGAGGGGTGGGGATACGCAGTATTTT.

This sequence joins TRBV27 and TRBJ2-7, with D hard to call. The germline V gene encodes CDR1 MNHEY and CDR2 SMNVEV (reference sequence). Trimming took 7 bases from V and 5 from J, leaving 9 bases between them. The CDR3 runs to 11 residues. CDR3 residues: CASIVFHEQYV. CDR3 in DNA: TGTGCCAGCATCGTATTCCACGAGCAGTACGTC.

This clone is a singleton in its sample. The J gene is TRBJ1-2, the V gene TRBV7-2, with TRBD1 identical over 8 bases. This CDR3 has 14 amino acids. The trim removed 4 bases at V and 8 bases at J, leaving 9 bases unmatched. Germline V CDR1 and CDR2: SGHTA, FQGNSA. CDR3: CASSSPGQERGYTF. CDR3 DNA: TGTGCCAGCAGCTCACCGGGACAGGAGAGGGGCTACACCTTC.

V gene TRBV9 combines with J gene TRBJ2-5; 9 bases are shared with TRBD2. V trimming: 0 bases; J trimming: 2 bases; junction bases outside the gene matches: 5. CDR1 is SGDLS, CDR2 YYNGEE, per germline. CDR3 size: 16 residues. The CDR3 DNA sequence: TGTGCCAGCAGCGTAGGGGGGCTAGCGGGGCAAGAGACCCAGTACTTC. Residues: CASSVGGLAGQETQYF.